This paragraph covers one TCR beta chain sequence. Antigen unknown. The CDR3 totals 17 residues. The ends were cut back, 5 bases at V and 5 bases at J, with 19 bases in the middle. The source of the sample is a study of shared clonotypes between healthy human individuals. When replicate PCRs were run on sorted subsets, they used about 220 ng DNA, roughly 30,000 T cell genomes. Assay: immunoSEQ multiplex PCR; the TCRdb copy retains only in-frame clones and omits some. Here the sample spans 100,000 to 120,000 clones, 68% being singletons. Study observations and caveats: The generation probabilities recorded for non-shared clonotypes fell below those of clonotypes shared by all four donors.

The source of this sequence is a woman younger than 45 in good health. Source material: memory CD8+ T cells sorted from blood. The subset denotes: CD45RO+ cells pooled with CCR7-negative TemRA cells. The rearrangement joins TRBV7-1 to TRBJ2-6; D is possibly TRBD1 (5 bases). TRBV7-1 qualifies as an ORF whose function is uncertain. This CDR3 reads CASSLPRGQSRANVLTF. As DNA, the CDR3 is TGTGCCAGCAGCCTCCCGCGAGGACAAAGTCGGGCCAACGTCCTGACTTTC.